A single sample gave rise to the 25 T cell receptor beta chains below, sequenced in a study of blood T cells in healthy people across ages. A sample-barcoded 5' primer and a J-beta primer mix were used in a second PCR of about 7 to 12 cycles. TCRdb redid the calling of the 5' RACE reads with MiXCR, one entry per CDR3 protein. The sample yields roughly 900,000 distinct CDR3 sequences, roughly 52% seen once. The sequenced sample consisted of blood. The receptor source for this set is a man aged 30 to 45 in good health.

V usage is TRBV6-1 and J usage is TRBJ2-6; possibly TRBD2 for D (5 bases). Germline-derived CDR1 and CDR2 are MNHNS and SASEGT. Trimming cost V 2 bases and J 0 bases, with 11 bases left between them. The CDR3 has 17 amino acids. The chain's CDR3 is CASSESGGYSGANVLTF. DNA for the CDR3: TGTGCCAGCAGTGAATCTGGCGGGTACTCTGGGGCCAACGTCCTGACTTTC.

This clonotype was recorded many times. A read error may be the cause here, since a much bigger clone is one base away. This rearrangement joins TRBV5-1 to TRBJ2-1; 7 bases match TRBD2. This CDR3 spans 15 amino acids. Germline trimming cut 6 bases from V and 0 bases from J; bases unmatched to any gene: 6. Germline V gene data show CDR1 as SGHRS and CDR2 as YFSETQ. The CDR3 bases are TGCGCCAGCACCTGGGGGGGGGGCTCCTACAATGAGCAGTTCTTC. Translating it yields CASTWGGGSYNEQFF.

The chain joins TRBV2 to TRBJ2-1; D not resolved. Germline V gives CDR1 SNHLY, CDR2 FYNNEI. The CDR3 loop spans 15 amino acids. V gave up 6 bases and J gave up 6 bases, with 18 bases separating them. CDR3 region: CASRRVGGKSNEQFF. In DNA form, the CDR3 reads TGTGCCAGCAGGAGAGTGGGTGGAAAGAGCAATGAGCAGTTCTTC.

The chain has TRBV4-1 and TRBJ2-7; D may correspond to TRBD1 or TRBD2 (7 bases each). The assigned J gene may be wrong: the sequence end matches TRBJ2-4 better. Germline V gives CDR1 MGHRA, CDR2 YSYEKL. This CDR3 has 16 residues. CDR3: CASSPTGEGFRNIQYF. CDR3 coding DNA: TGCGCCAGCAGCCCAACAGGGGAGGGTTTCAGAAACATTCAGTACTTC.

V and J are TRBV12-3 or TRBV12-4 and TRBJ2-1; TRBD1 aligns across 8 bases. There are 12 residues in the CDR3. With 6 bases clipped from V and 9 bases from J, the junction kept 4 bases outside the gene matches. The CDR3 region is CASRQGVVEQFF. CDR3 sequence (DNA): TGTGCCAGCAGACAGGGGGTGGTTGAGCAGTTCTTC.

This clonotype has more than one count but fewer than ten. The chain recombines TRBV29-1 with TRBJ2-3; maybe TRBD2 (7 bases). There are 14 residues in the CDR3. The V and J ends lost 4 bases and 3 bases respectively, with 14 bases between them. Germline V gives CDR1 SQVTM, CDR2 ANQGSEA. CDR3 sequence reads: CSVVGGAGTDTQYF. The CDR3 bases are TGCAGCGTTGTGGGGGGGGCTGGGACAGATACGCAGTATTTT.

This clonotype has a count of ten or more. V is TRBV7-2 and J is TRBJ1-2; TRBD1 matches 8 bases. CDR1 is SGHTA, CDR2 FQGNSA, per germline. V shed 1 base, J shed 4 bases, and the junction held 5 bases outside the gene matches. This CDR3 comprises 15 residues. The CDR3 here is CASSLGPGGAYGYTF. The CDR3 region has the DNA TGTGCCAGCAGCTTAGGGCCAGGGGGCGCCTATGGCTACACCTTC.

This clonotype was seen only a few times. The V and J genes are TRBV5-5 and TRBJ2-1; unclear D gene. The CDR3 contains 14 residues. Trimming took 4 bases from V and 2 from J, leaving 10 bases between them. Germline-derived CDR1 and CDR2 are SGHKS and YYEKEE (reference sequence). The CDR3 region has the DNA TGTGCCAGCAGCATTGACAAAGCCTACAATGAGCAGTTCTTC. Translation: CASSIDKAYNEQFF.

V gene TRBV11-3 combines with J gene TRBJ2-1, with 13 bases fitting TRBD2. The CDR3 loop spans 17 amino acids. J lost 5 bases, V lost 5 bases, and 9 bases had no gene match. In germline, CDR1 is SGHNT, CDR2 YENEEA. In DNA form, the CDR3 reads TGTGCCAGCAGCCACTCAGGGACTAGCGGGGTCCACAATGAGCAGTTCTTC. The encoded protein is CASSHSGTSGVHNEQFF. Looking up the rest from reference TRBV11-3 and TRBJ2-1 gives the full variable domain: EAGVVQSPRYKIIEKKQPVAFWCNPISGHNTLYWYLQNLGQGPELLIRYENEEAVDDSQLPKDRFSAERLKGVDSTLKIQPAELGDSAVYLCASSHSGTSGVHNEQFFGPGTRLTVL.

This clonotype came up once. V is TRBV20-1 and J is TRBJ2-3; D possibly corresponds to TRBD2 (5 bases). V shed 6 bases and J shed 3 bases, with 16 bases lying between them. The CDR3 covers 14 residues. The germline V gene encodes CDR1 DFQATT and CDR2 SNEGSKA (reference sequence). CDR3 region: CSAPPDGNTDTQYF. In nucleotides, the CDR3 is TGCAGTGCCCCCCCGGACGGGAATACAGATACGCAGTATTTT.

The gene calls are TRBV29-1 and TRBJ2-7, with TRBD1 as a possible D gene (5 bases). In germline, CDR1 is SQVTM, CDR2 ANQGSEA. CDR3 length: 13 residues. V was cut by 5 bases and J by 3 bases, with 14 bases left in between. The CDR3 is CSVRGGQSYEQYF. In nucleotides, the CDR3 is TGCAGCGTTAGGGGCGGCCAGAGCTACGAGCAGTACTTC.

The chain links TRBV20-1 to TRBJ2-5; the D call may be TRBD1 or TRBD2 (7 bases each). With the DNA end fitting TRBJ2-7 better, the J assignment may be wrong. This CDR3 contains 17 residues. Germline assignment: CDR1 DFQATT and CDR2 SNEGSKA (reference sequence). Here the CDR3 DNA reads TGCAGTGCTAGAGATGGATCAGGGGGGGGATATTTCCACGAGCAGTACTTC. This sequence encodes CSARDGSGGGYFHEQYF.

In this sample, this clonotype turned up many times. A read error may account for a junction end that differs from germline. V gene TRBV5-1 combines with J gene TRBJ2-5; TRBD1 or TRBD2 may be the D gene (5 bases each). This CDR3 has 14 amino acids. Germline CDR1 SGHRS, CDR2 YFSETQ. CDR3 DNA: TGTGCCAGCAGTTTAGTTGGGGGCCAAGAGACCCAGTACTTC. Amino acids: CASSLVGGQETQYF.

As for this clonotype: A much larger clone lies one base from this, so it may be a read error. Here the CDR3 reads CASSLGQNYEQFF. The CDR3 coding sequence is TGTGCCAGCAGCTTAGGGCAGAACTACGAGCAGTTCTTC. The rearrangement links TRBV7-8 to TRBJ2-1, with D uncertain. The germline CDR1 and CDR2 sequences are SGHVS and FQNEAQ. The germline V and J ends were trimmed by 1 base and 10 bases, with 11 bases remaining between them. The CDR3 runs 13 residues.

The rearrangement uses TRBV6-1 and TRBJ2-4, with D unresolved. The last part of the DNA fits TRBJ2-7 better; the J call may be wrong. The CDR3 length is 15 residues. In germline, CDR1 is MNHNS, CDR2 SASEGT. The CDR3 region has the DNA TGTGCCAGCAGTGAAGTAACACTTTCGGGCTACGAGCAGTACTTC. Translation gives CASSEVTLSGYEQYF.

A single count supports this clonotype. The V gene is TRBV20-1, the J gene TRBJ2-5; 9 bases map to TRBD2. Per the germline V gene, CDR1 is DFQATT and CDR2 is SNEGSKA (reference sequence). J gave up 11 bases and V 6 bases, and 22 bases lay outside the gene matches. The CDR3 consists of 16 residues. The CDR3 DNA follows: TGCAGTGCCCCCGCCAGCGGGGGGACCGATTACAATGAGCAGTACTTC. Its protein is CSAPASGGTDYNEQYF.

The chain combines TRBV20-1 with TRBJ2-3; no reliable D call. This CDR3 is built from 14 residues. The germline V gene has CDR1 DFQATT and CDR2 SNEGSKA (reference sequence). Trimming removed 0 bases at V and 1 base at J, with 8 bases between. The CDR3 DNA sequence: TGCAGTGCTAGAGATCCGGTTGGCACAGATACGCAGTATTTT. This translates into CSARDPVGTDTQYF.

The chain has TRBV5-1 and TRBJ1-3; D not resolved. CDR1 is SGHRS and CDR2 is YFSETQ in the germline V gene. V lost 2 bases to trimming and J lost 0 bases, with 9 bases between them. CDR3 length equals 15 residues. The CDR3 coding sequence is TGCGCCAGCAGCTTTGACGAGATCTCTGGAAACACCATATATTTT. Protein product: CASSFDEISGNTIYF.

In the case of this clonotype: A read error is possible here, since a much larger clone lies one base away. The chain's CDR3 is CAGSVGLTTYNEQFF. CDR3 coding DNA: TGTGCCGGCAGCGTAGGACTCACTACTTACAATGAGCAGTTCTTC. The rearrangement links TRBV3-1 to TRBJ2-1, with D tentatively TRBD2 (5 bases). The CDR3 has 15 amino acids. CDR1 and CDR2 (germline): LGHDT, YNNKEL (reference sequence).

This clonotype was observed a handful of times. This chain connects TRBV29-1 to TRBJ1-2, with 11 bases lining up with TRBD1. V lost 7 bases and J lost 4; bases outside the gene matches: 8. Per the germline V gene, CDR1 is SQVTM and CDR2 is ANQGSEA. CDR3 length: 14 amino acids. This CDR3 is CSAKDRGLSYGYTF. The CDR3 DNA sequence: TGCAGCGCAAAGGACAGGGGGCTGAGCTATGGCTACACCTTC.

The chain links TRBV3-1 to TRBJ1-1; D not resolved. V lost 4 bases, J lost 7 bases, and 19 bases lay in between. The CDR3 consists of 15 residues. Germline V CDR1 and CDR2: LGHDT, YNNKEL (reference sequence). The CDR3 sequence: CASSPTRRRVNEAFF. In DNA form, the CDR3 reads TGTGCCAGCAGCCCTACCAGACGTAGGGTGAATGAAGCTTTCTTT. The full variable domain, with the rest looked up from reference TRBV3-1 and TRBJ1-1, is DTAVSQTPKYLVTQMGNDKSIKCEQNLGHDTMYWYKQDSKKFLKIMFSYNNKELIINETVPNRFSPKSPDKAHLNLHINSLELGDSAVYFCASSPTRRRVNEAFFGQGTRLTVV.

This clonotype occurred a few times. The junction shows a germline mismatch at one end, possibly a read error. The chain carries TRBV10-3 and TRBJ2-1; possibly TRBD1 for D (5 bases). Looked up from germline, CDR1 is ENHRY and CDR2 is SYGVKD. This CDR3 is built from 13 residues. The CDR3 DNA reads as TGTGCCGTCAGGCCGACAGAATACAATGAGCAGTTCTTC. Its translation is CAVRPTEYNEQFF.

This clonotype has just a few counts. The CDR3: CATSDNRGYEQYF. The CDR3 nucleotides are TGTGCCACCAGTGATAACAGAGGATACGAGCAGTACTTC. The genes are TRBV24-1 and TRBJ2-7; unclear D gene. The CDR3 sequence is 13 residues long. The germline V and J ends were trimmed by 3 bases and 4 bases, with 9 bases remaining between them. Germline V gene data show CDR1 as KGHDR and CDR2 as SFDVKD.

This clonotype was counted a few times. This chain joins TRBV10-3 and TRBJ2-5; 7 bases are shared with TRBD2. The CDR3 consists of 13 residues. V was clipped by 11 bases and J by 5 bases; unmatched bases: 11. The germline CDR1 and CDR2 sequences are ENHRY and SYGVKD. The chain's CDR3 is CAASSGAGETQYF. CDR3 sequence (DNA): TGTGCCGCTTCAAGCGGGGCCGGGGAGACCCAGTACTTC.

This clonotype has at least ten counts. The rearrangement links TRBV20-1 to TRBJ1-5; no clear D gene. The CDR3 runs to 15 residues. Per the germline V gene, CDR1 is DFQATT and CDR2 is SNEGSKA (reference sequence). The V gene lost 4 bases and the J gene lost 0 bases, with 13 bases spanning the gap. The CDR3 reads CSANTVEYSNQPQHF. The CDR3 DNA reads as TGCAGTGCTAATACGGTGGAATATAGCAATCAGCCCCAGCATTTT.